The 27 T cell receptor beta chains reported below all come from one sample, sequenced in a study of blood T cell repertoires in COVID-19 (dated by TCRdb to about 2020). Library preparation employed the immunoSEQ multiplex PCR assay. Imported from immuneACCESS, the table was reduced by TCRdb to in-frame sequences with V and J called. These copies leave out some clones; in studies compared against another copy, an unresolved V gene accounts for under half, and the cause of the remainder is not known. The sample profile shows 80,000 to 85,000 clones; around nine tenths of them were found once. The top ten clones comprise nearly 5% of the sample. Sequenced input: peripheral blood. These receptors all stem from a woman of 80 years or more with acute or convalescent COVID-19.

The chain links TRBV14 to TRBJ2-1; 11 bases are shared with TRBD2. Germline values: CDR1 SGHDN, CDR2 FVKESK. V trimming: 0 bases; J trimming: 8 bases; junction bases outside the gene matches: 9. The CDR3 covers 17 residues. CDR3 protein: CASSQEPTSGSGYEQFF. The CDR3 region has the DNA TGTGCCAGCAGCCAAGAGCCTACTAGCGGGAGCGGTTATGAGCAGTTCTTC.

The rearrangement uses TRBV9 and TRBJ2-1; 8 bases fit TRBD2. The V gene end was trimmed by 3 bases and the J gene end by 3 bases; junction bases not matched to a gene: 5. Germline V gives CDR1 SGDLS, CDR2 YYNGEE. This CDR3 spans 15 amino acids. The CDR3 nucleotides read TGTGCCAGCAGCGCCGGGGGGGCCAACTACAATGAGCAGTTCTTC. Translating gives CASSAGGANYNEQFF. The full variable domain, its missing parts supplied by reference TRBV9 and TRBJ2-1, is DSGVTQTPKHLITATGQRVTLRCSPRSGDLSVYWYQQSLDQGLQFLIQYYNGEERAKGNILERFSAQQFPDLHSELNLSSLELGDSALYFCASSAGGANYNEQFFGPGTRLTVL.

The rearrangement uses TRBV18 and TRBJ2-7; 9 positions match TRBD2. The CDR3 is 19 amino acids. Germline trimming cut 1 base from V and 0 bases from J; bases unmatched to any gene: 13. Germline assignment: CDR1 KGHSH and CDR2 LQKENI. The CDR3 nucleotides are TGTGCCAGCTCACCACGTGGACTAGCGAGTGAGGGTAGCTCCTACGAGCAGTACTTC. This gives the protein CASSPRGLASEGSSYEQYF.

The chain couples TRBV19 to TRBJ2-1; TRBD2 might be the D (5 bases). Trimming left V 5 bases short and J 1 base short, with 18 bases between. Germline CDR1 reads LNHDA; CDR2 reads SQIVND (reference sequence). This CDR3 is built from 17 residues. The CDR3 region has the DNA TGTGCCAGTAGTTGGGTGGCACGAACGGGGTCCTACAATGAGCAGTTCTTC. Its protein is CASSWVARTGSYNEQFF.

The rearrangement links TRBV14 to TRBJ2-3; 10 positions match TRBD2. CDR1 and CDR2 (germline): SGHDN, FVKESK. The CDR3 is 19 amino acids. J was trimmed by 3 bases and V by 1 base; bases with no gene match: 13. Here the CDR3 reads CASSQANLAGASATDTQYF. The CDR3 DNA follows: TGTGCCAGCAGCCAAGCCAACCTAGCGGGGGCCTCTGCGACAGATACGCAGTATTTT.

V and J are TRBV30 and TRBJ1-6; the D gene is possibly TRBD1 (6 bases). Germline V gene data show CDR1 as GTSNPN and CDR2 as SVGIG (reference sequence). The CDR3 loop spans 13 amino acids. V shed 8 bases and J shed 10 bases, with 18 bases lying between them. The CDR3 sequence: CAGGGRVESPLHF. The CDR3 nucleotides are TGTGCCGGGGGCGGCAGGGTGGAATCACCCCTCCACTTT. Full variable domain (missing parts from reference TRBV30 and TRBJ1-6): SQTIHQWPATLVQPVGSPLSLECTVEGTSNPNLYWYRQAAGRGLQLLFYSVGIGQISSEVPQNLSASRPQDRQFILSSKKLLLSDSGFYLCAGGGRVESPLHFGNGTRLTVT.

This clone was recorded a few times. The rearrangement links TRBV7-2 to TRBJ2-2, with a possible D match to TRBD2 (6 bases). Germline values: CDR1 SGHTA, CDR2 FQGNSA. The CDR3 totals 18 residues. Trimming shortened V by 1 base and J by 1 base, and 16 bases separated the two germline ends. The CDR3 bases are TGTGCCAGCAGCTTAGTACCCCCTGGGGGAGGGAACACCGGGGAGCTGTTTTTT. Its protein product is CASSLVPPGGGNTGELFF.

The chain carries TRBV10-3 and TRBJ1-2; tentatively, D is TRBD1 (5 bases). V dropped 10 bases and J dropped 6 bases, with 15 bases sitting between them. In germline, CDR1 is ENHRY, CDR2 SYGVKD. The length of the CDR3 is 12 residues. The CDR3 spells CATGGASDGYTF. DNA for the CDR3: TGTGCCACCGGGGGTGCGTCGGATGGCTACACCTTC.

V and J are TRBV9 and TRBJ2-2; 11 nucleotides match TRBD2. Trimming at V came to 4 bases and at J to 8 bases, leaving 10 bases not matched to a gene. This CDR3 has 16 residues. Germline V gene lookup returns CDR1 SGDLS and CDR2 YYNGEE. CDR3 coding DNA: TGTGCCAGCAGCCGAGCCCCTAGCGGGAGGACTGGGGAGCTGTTTTTT. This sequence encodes CASSRAPSGRTGELFF.

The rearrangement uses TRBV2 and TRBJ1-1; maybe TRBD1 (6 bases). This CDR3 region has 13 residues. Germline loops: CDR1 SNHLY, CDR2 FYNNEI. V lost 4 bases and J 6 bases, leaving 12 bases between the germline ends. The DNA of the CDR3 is TGTGCCAGCAGTGTACTAGGGGGGGCTGAAGCTTTCTTT. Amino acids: CASSVLGGAEAFF.

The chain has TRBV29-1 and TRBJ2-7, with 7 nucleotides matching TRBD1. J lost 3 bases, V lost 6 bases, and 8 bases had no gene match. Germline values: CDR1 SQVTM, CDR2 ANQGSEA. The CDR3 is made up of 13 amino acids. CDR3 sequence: CSVETGTDYEQYF. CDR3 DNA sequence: TGCAGCGTAGAAACCGGGACAGACTACGAGCAGTACTTC.

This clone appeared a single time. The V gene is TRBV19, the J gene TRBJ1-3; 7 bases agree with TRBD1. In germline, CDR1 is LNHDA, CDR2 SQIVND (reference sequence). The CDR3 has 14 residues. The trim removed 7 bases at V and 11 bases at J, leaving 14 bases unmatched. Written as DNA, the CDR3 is TGTGCCAGTAAACCCTCGGACAGGTCCCCCTCCATATATTTT. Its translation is CASKPSDRSPSIYF. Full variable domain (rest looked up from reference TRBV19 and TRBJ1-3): DGGITQSPKYLFRKEGQNVTLSCEQNLNHDAMYWYRQDPGQGLRLIYYSQIVNDFQKGDIAEGYSVSREKKESFPLTVTSAQKNPTAFYLCASKPSDRSPSIYFGEGSWLTVV.

Written as DNA, the CDR3 is TGTGCCAGCAGTCTCCTGACTAGCGGGAAAACGAATGAGCAGTTCTTC. Encoded protein: CASSLLTSGKTNEQFF. V is TRBV28 and J is TRBJ2-1; 11 bases agree with TRBD2. Per germline, CDR1 MDHEN and CDR2 SYDVKM. This CDR3 contains 16 residues. Germline trimming cut 5 bases from V and 7 bases from J; bases unmatched to any gene: 10.

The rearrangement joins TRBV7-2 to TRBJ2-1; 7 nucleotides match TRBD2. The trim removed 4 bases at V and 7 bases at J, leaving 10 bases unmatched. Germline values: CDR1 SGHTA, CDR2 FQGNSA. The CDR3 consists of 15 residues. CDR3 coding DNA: TGTGCCAGCAGCTCGGGGGGACTCCCCGGGAATGAGCAGTTCTTC. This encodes CASSSGGLPGNEQFF.

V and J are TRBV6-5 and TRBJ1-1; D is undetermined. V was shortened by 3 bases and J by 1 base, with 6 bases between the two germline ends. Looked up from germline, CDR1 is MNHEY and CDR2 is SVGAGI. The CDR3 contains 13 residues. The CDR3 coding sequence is TGTGCCAGCAGTTATAGACAGAACACTGAAGCTTTCTTT. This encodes CASSYRQNTEAFF.

The CDR3 protein is CASSYPKGSNGYTF. The DNA for the CDR3 is TGTGCCAGCAGCTACCCCAAGGGGTCGAATGGCTACACCTTC. The V call is TRBV5-6, the J call TRBJ1-2, with D possibly TRBD1 on 5 matching bases. The CDR3 contains 14 residues. CDR1 is SGHDT and CDR2 is YYEEEE in the germline V gene. V was pared by 3 bases and J by 6 bases, with 15 bases between. Looking up the rest from reference TRBV5-6 and TRBJ1-2 gives the full variable domain: DAGVTQSPTHLIKTRGQQVTLRCSPKSGHDTVSWYQQALGQGPQFIFQYYEEEERQRGNFPDRFSGHQFPNYSSELNVNALLLGDSALYLCASSYPKGSNGYTFGSGTRLTVV.

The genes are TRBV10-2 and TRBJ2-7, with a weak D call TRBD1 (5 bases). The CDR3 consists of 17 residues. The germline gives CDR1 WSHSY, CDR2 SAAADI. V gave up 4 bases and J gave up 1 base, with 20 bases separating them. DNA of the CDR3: TGCGCCAGCAGTGTGACAGCCTGGCGGCGTGAGTCCTACGAGCAGTACTTC. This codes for CASSVTAWRRESYEQYF.

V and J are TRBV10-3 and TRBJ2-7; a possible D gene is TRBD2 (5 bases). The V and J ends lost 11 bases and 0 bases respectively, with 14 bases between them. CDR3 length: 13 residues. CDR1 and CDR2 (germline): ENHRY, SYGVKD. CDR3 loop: CAFYGMGSYEQYF. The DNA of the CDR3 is TGTGCCTTCTACGGGATGGGCTCCTACGAGCAGTACTTC.

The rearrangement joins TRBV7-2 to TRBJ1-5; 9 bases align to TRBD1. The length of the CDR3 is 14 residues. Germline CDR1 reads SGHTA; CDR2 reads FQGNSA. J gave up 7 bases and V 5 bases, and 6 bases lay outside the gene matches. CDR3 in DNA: TGTGCCAGCAGCCAGGGACAGGGAGTGCAGCCCCAGCATTTT. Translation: CASSQGQGVQPQHF.

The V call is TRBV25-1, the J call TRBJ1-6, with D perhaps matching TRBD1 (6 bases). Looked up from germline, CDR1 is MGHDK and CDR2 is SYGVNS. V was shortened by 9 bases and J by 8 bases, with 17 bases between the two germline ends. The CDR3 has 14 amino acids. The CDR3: CASSPGGFDSPLHF. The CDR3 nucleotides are TGTGCCAGTTCCCCTGGGGGCTTTGATTCACCCCTCCACTTT.

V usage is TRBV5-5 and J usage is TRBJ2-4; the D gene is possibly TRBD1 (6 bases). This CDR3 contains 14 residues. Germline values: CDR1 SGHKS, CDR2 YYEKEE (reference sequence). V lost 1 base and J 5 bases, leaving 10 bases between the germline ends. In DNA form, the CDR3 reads TGTGCCAGCAGCTTGCAGGGGTCGGAAAACATTCAGTACTTC. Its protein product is CASSLQGSENIQYF.

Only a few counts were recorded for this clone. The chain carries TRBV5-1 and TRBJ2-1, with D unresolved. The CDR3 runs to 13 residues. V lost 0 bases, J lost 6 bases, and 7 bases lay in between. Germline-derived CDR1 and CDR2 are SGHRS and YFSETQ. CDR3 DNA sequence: TGCGCCAGCAGCTTGGTCACTTCCAATGAGCAGTTCTTC. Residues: CASSLVTSNEQFF.

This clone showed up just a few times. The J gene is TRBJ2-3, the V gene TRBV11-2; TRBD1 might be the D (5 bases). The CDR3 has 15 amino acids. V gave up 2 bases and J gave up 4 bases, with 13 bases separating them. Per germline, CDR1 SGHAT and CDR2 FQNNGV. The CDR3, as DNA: TGTGCCAGCAGCTTATCTGCAGGGTTGGCAGATACGCAGTATTTT. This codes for CASSLSAGLADTQYF.

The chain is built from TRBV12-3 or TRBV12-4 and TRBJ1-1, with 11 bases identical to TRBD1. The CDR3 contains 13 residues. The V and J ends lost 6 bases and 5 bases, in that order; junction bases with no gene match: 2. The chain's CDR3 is CASRDRGLTEAFF. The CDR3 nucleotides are TGTGCCAGCAGGGACAGGGGGCTGACTGAAGCTTTCTTT.

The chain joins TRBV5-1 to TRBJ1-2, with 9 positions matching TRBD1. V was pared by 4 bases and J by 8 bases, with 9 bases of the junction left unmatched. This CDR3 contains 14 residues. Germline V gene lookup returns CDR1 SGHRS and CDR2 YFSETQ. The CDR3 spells CASSLDRGSEGYTF. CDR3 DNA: TGCGCCAGCAGCCTGGACAGGGGCTCCGAAGGCTACACCTTC.

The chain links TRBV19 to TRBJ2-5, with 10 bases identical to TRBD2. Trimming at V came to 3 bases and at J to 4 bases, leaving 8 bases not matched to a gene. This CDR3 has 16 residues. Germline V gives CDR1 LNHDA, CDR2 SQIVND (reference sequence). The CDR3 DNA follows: TGTGCCAGTAGTATCCAAGCGGGGGGGATCGGAGAGACCCAGTACTTC. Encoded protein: CASSIQAGGIGETQYF.

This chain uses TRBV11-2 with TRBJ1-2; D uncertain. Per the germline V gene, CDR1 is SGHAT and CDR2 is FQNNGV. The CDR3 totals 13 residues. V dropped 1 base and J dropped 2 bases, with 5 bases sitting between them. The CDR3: CASSLAENYGYTF. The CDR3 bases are TGTGCCAGCAGCTTAGCTGAGAACTATGGCTACACCTTC.